What follows are 28 T cell receptor beta chains derived from one specimen sequenced in a study of regulatory T cells in long-lasting Graves disease. Sample time point: newly diagnosed GD, antithyroid drugs for less than 3 months. Extracted PBMC RNA gave rise to the TCR library. Arm-PCR of CDR3 regions and iRepertoire HTBI primers were used to build TCR beta libraries. TCRdb fed the multiplex PCR reads into MiXCR, producing one record per CDR3 protein. The table records about 380,000 distinct CDR3 sequences, roughly 15% of them present only once. The source was peripheral blood mononuclear cells (PBMCs), collected at new diagnosis, from a patient treated with antithyroid drugs. These receptors were collected from a female donor with Graves disease.

This clonotype was seen repeatedly, ten times or more. The chain has TRBV9 and TRBJ1-1, with 7 bases lining up with TRBD1. Germline lookup yields CDR1 SGDLS and CDR2 YYNGEE. This CDR3 comprises 15 residues. J was trimmed by 2 bases and V by 3 bases; bases with no gene match: 7. The CDR3 loop reads CASSEEQGFNTEAFF. CDR3 in DNA: TGTGCCAGCAGCGAGGAACAGGGGTTCAACACTGAAGCTTTCTTT.

The chain joins TRBV7-6 to TRBJ2-2; TRBD2 agrees at 9 bases. The germline gives CDR1 SGHVS, CDR2 FNYEAQ. The V segment lost 5 bases and the J segment 1 base; nucleotides outside the gene matches: 11. The CDR3 contains 18 residues. The CDR3 coding sequence is TGTGCCAGCAGCCCTATTAAAGCGGGGGGCCAGAACACCGGGGAGCTGTTTTTT. It encodes CASSPIKAGGQNTGELFF.

In its sample, this clonotype was seen many times. The chain carries TRBV7-2 and TRBJ1-4; a possible D gene is TRBD1 (5 bases). Germline CDR1 SGHTA, CDR2 FQGNSA. With 1 base removed from V and 5 bases from J, the gap between germline ends came to 14 bases. The CDR3 consists of 16 residues. The CDR3: CASSLGAGLLNEKLFF. In DNA form, the CDR3 reads TGTGCCAGCAGCTTAGGGGCGGGGCTTTTGAATGAAAAACTGTTTTTT.

Points on this clonotype: A much larger clone lies a single base off, so this may be a read error. The chain has TRBV6-2 or TRBV6-3 and TRBJ2-7; 9 positions match TRBD1. This CDR3 has 16 residues. Trimming at V came to 5 bases and at J to 1 base, leaving 9 bases not matched to a gene. Germline V gene sequence: CDR1 MNHEY, CDR2 SVGEGT. The CDR3 sequence is CASSALSGTGSYEQYF. The CDR3 DNA is TGTGCCAGCAGTGCGCTATCCGGGACAGGGTCCTACGAGCAGTACTTC.

This clonotype was counted at least ten times. The rearrangement uses TRBV7-2 and TRBJ2-3; the D gene could be TRBD1 or TRBD2 (5 bases each). Germline CDR1 and CDR2: SGHTA and FQGNSA. V lost 1 base and J lost 4, with 15 bases in between. The CDR3 length is 16 residues. The DNA for the CDR3 is TGTGCCAGCAGCTTAGAGGGGTTCTGGAGGTCAGATACGCAGTATTTT. Protein: CASSLEGFWRSDTQYF.

This clonotype was counted many times. This chain links TRBV27 with TRBJ1-5; unclear D gene. The V and J ends lost 0 bases and 3 bases respectively, with 15 bases between them. Germline V lookup: CDR1 MNHEY, CDR2 SMNVEV (reference sequence). This CDR3 is built from 17 residues. This CDR3 reads CASSLSSTEPVNQPQHF. CDR3 DNA sequence: TGTGCCAGCAGTTTATCGTCAACGGAACCGGTCAATCAGCCCCAGCATTTT.

This clonotype appeared many times. The rearrangement links TRBV7-2 to TRBJ2-2, with 7 bases that match TRBD2. CDR1 and CDR2 from the germline V gene are SGHTA and FQGNSA. The CDR3 runs to 15 residues. V was pared by 5 bases and J by 7 bases, with 10 bases of the junction left unmatched. CDR3 residues: CASSGGVNSGGELFF. CDR3 sequence (DNA): TGTGCCAGCAGCGGGGGGGTCAACTCGGGCGGGGAGCTGTTTTTT.

This clonotype was observed many times. The genes are TRBV14 and TRBJ2-7; D perhaps matches TRBD2 (6 bases). This CDR3 spans 16 amino acids. The V end was cut by 0 bases, the J end by 5 bases, with 17 bases between. CDR1 and CDR2 (germline): SGHDN, FVKESK. CDR3 in amino acids: CASSQEGFSGVHEQYF. CDR3 DNA: TGTGCCAGCAGCCAAGAAGGGTTCTCGGGAGTCCACGAGCAGTACTTC.

This clonotype came up many times. The chain carries TRBV27 and TRBJ2-2; a possible D gene is TRBD2 (5 bases). V was pared by 6 bases and J by 3 bases, with 17 bases between. This CDR3 contains 16 residues. CDR1 is MNHEY and CDR2 is SMNVEV in the germline V gene (reference sequence). CDR3: CASSDGSGRDTGELFF. The CDR3 bases are TGTGCCAGCAGCGACGGTAGTGGGCGGGACACCGGGGAGCTGTTTTTT.

The chain carries TRBV27 and TRBJ2-3; D gene ambiguous. The CDR3 contains 15 residues. V dropped 5 bases and J dropped 0 bases, with 12 bases sitting between them. Per the germline V gene, CDR1 is MNHEY and CDR2 is SMNVEV (reference sequence). CDR3 residues: CASSAITSSTDTQYF. The CDR3 region has the DNA TGTGCCAGCAGTGCCATAACGTCTAGCACAGATACGCAGTATTTT.

This clonotype was observed at least ten times. The chain links TRBV4-1 to TRBJ2-1; TRBD2 is a possible D gene (5 bases). This CDR3 spans 14 amino acids. V shed 0 bases and J shed 4 bases, with 7 bases lying between them. Germline CDR1 is MGHRA and CDR2 is YSYEKL. The CDR3 is CASSQDRGYNEQFF. The CDR3 coding sequence is TGCGCCAGCAGCCAAGATAGAGGGTACAATGAGCAGTTCTTC.

The genes are TRBV12-3 or TRBV12-4 and TRBJ1-1, with D perhaps TRBD1 (6 bases). The germline V and J ends were trimmed by 2 bases and 6 bases, with 13 bases remaining between them. This CDR3 has 14 amino acids. This chain's CDR3 is CASSLIRTVAEAFF. The CDR3 DNA follows: TGTGCCAGCAGTTTAATAAGGACAGTCGCTGAAGCTTTCTTT.

This clonotype was counted only a few times. The chain couples TRBV6-2 or TRBV6-3 to TRBJ2-3, with 9 bases fitting TRBD1. The V gene's germline CDR1 is MNHEY and CDR2 SVGEGT. The V segment lost 6 bases and the J segment 0 bases; nucleotides outside the gene matches: 4. CDR3 size: 15 residues. The CDR3, as DNA: TGTGCCAGCAGATCGACAGGGGGAAGCACAGATACGCAGTATTTT. Amino acids: CASRSTGGSTDTQYF.

The table lists this clonotype with many counts. CDR3 region: CASSLQSGQYEQYF. The CDR3 DNA is TGTGCCAGCAGCTTACAGTCCGGGCAATACGAGCAGTACTTC. The genes are TRBV7-2 and TRBJ2-7, with D unresolved. The CDR3 has 14 residues. CDR1 and CDR2 (germline): SGHTA, FQGNSA. V shed 2 bases and J shed 4 bases, with 12 bases lying between them. Looking up the rest from reference TRBV7-2 and TRBJ2-7 gives the full variable domain: GAGVSQSPSNKVTEKGKDVELRCDPISGHTALYWYRQSLGQGLEFLIYFQGNSAPDKSGLPSDRFSAERTGGSVSTLTIQRTQQEDSAVYLCASSLQSGQYEQYFGPGTRLTVT.

This clonotype was observed at least ten times. The rearrangement uses TRBV6-1 and TRBJ1-4, with 8 bases fitting TRBD1. The germline V gene encodes CDR1 MNHNS and CDR2 SASEGT. The V gene end was trimmed by 10 bases and the J gene end by 3 bases; junction bases not matched to a gene: 16. The CDR3 consists of 17 residues. The CDR3 bases are TGTGCCACCGGGACCAGCGACAGGGGCAATCCTAATGAAAAACTGTTTTTT. Residues: CATGTSDRGNPNEKLFF.

This clonotype was detected ten times or more. This chain links TRBV28 with TRBJ1-5; 9 bases map to TRBD1. Germline values: CDR1 MDHEN, CDR2 SYDVKM. Trimming cost V 4 bases and J 1 base; bases outside gene matches: 8. CDR3 length: 17 amino acids. DNA of the CDR3: TGTGCCAGCAGTTCAAACAGGGGGCCCTCGAGCAATCAGCCCCAGCATTTT. It codes for CASSSNRGPSSNQPQHF.

This clonotype has a count of ten or more. The chain is built from TRBV12-3 or TRBV12-4 and TRBJ1-2, with D perhaps matching TRBD1 (5 bases). V dropped 1 base and J dropped 4 bases, with 16 bases sitting between them. The CDR3 runs to 16 residues. The CDR3 here is CASSLGGVLGSYGYTF. The CDR3 DNA follows: TGTGCCAGCAGTTTAGGAGGGGTCCTCGGCAGCTATGGCTACACCTTC.

The rearrangement uses TRBV9 and TRBJ2-2; 9 nucleotides align to TRBD2. Losses at the gene ends were 3 bases for V and 5 bases for J; bases not matched to a gene: 11. This CDR3 spans 17 amino acids. Germline assignment: CDR1 SGDLS and CDR2 YYNGEE. CDR3 in amino acids: CASSARSSGGWTGELFF. CDR3 in DNA: TGTGCCAGCAGCGCCAGGTCAAGCGGGGGGTGGACCGGGGAGCTGTTTTTT. The full variable domain, with the rest looked up from reference TRBV9 and TRBJ2-2, is DSGVTQTPKHLITATGQRVTLRCSPRSGDLSVYWYQQSLDQGLQFLIQYYNGEERAKGNILERFSAQQFPDLHSELNLSSLELGDSALYFCASSARSSGGWTGELFFGEGSRLTVL.

This clonotype was recorded once. The V call is TRBV7-2, the J call TRBJ2-7, with D perhaps TRBD2 (5 bases). Trimming left V 6 bases short and J 0 bases short, with 18 bases between. The CDR3 sequence is 16 residues long. Germline values: CDR1 SGHTA, CDR2 FQGNSA. The CDR3 region has the DNA TGTGCCAGCAGATCGCCTTGGAGGCACGGCTCCTACGAGCAGTACTTC. As protein: CASRSPWRHGSYEQYF.

This clonotype was picked up a small number of times. The chain employs TRBV2 and TRBJ1-6; a weak D match, TRBD1 (6 bases). V shed 2 bases and J shed 8 bases, with 10 bases lying between them. The CDR3 is 14 amino acids. Germline values: CDR1 SNHLY, CDR2 FYNNEI. The CDR3 DNA follows: TGTGCCAGCAGTGAACGGGACACCTATTCACCCCTCCACTTT. Its translation: CASSERDTYSPLHF. Full variable domain (rest looked up from reference TRBV2 and TRBJ1-6): EPEVTQTPSHQVTQMGQEVILRCVPISNHLYFYWYRQILGQKVEFLVSFYNNEISEKSEIFDDQFSVERPDGSNFTLKIRSTKLEDSAMYFCASSERDTYSPLHFGNGTRLTVT.

The DNA of the CDR3 is TGTGCCAGCAGTGTACAGAAGTACTATGGCTACACCTTC. Translation: CASSVQKYYGYTF. V is TRBV6-1 and J is TRBJ1-2; D is unresolved. The CDR3 has 13 amino acids. CDR1 MNHNS and CDR2 SASEGT come from the germline V gene. Trimming removed 4 bases at V and 3 bases at J, with 9 bases between.

To note about this clonotype: A much larger clone lies a single base off, so this may be a read error. The chain combines TRBV3-1 with TRBJ2-2; tentatively, D is TRBD1 or TRBD2 (6 bases each). The germline CDR1 and CDR2 sequences are LGHDT and YNNKEL (reference sequence). CDR3 size: 16 residues. The CDR3 nucleotides are TGTGCCCGCAGCGAAGGGGGACTGGGATATATCGGGGAGCTGTTTTTT. It translates to CARSEGGLGYIGELFF.

This clonotype was observed at least ten times. In DNA form, the CDR3 reads TGTGCCAGCAGCTTGACAGGGGGGGGGGCCAACGTCCTGACTTTC. Protein: CASSLTGGGANVLTF. The chain links TRBV5-6 to TRBJ2-6; 8 bases agree with TRBD1. J was trimmed by 4 bases and V by 1 base; bases with no gene match: 1. The length of the CDR3 is 15 residues. Germline V lookup: CDR1 SGHDT, CDR2 YYEEEE.

This clonotype was counted ten times or more. The chain joins TRBV6-1 to TRBJ2-7; a possible D gene is TRBD2 (5 bases). The CDR3 runs to 14 residues. Germline-derived CDR1 and CDR2 are MNHNS and SASEGT. Trimming cost V 4 bases and J 8 bases, with 18 bases left between them. The CDR3 DNA reads as TGTGCCAGCAGTGCGGAAGCGGAGGTCCGTAAGCAGTACTTC. Translated, it gives CASSAEAEVRKQYF.

In this sample, this clonotype turned up many times. This sequence joins TRBV5-4 and TRBJ2-4; D might be TRBD2 (6 bases). The CDR3 covers 14 residues. The V end lost 4 bases, the J end lost 8 bases, and 16 bases lay between the germline ends. CDR1 is SGHNT and CDR2 is YYREEE in the germline V gene (reference sequence). CDR3: CASSPTGGTDIQYF. CDR3 nucleotide sequence: TGTGCCAGCAGCCCCACCGGGGGAACGGACATTCAGTACTTC.

V gene TRBV5-1 combines with J gene TRBJ1-2, with no clear D. This CDR3 comprises 16 residues. V was shortened by 6 bases and J by 2 bases, with 20 bases between the two germline ends. In germline, CDR1 is SGHRS, CDR2 YFSETQ. DNA of the CDR3: TGCGCCAGCAAATCAGCCCCCGGGGTGGGCAACTATGGCTACACCTTC. Amino acids: CASKSAPGVGNYGYTF.

In this sample, this clonotype turned up many times. The rearrangement links TRBV12-3 or TRBV12-4 to TRBJ1-2, with 10 bases lining up with TRBD1. The CDR3 extends over 13 amino acids. Losses at the gene ends were 6 bases for V and 2 bases for J; bases not matched to a gene: 0. CDR3 loop: CASRTGGNYGYTF. The CDR3 DNA reads as TGTGCCAGCAGGACAGGGGGCAACTATGGCTACACCTTC.

In this sample, this clonotype turned up many times. The chain links TRBV20-1 to TRBJ2-3, with D unresolved. This CDR3 is 13 amino acids long. Deletions cut 4 bases from V and 1 base from J, with 9 bases between. The germline gives CDR1 DFQATT, CDR2 SNEGSKA (reference sequence). The CDR3 nucleotides are TGCAGTGCTAAAGTGCCCGGCACAGATACGCAGTATTTT. It codes for CSAKVPGTDTQYF.